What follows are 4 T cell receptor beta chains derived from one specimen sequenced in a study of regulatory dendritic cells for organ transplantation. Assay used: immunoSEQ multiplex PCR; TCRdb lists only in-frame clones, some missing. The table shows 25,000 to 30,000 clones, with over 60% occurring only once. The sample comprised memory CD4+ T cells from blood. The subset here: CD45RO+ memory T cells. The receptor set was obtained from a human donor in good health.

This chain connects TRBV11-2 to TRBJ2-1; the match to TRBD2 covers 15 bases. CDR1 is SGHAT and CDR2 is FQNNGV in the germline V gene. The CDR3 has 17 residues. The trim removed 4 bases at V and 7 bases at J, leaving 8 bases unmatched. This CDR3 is CASSSSGLAGGKNEQFF. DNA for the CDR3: TGTGCCAGCAGCTCATCCGGACTAGCGGGAGGGAAGAATGAGCAGTTCTTC.

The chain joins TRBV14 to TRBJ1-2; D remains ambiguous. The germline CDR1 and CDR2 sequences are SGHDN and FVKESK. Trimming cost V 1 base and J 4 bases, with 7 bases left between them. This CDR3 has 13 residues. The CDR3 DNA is TGTGCCAGCAGCCAAGTGGCAGCCTATGGCTACACCTTC. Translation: CASSQVAAYGYTF.

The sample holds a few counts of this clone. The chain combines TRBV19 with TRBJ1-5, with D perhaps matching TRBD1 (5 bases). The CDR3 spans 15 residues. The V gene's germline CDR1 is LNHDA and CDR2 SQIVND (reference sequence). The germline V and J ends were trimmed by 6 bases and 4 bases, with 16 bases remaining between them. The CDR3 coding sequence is TGTGCCAGTAGGGGAAGGACGGGGACGAATCAGCCCCAGCATTTT. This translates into CASRGRTGTNQPQHF. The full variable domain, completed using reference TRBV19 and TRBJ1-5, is DGGITQSPKYLFRKEGQNVTLSCEQNLNHDAMYWYRQDPGQGLRLIYYSQIVNDFQKGDIAEGYSVSREKKESFPLTVTSAQKNPTAFYLCASRGRTGTNQPQHFGDGTRLSIL.

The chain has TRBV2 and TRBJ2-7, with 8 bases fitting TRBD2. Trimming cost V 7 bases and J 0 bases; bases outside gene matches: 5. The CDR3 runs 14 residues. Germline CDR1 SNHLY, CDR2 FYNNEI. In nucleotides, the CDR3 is TGTGCCAGCAAAGCGGGGGCCTACTCCTACGAGCAGTACTTC. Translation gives CASKAGAYSYEQYF.